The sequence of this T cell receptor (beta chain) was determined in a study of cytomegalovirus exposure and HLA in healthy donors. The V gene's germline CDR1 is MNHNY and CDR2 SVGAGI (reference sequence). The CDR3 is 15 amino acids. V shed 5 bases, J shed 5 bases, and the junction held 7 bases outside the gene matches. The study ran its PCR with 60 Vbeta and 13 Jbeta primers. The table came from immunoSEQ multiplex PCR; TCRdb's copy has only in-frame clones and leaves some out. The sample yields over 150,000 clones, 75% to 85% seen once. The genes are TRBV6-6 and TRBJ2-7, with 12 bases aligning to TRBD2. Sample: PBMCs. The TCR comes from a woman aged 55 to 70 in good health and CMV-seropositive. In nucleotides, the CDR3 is TGTGCCAGCAGTGAGACTAGCGGGAGTCTTCACGAGCAGTACTTC. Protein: CASSETSGSLHEQYF.